These 10 T cell receptor beta chains originate from one sample sequenced in a study of blood T cell repertoires in COVID-19. TCRdb keeps only in-frame clones here, not all; method: immunoSEQ multiplex PCR. The table lists around 150,000 clones, around 86% of them singletons, with under 3.5% in the top ten. Sequencing input: peripheral blood. These receptors all stem from a man aged 65-85 years with acute or convalescent COVID-19.

The chain combines TRBV6-5 with TRBJ2-1, with 13 bases aligning to TRBD2. Germline-derived CDR1 and CDR2 are MNHEY and SVGAGI. CDR3 length: 16 amino acids. The V gene end was trimmed by 2 bases and the J gene end by 8 bases; junction bases not matched to a gene: 6. CDR3 DNA sequence: TGTGCCAGCAGTTACCTTACTAGCGGGAGGGCCGATGAGCAGTTCTTC. This gives the protein CASSYLTSGRADEQFF.

The chain carries TRBV28 and TRBJ1-5, with TRBD1 matching 11 bases. Losses at the gene ends were 6 bases for V and 3 bases for J; bases not matched to a gene: 7. This CDR3 comprises 16 residues. Looked up from germline, CDR1 is MDHEN and CDR2 is SYDVKM. CDR3 nucleotide sequence: TGTGCCAGCAGGGACAGGGGGCAGGGTAACAATCAGCCCCAGCATTTT. Amino acid sequence: CASRDRGQGNNQPQHF.

V gene TRBV5-6 combines with J gene TRBJ2-1; the match to TRBD2 covers 14 bases. The CDR3 consists of 16 residues. After removal of 6 bases from V and 7 bases from J, the junction contained 9 bases not matched to a gene. CDR1 SGHDT and CDR2 YYEEEE come from the germline V gene. Written as DNA, the CDR3 is TGTGCCAGCACCCCCTTGGGGACTAGCGGGAGTAATGAGCAGTTCTTC. It encodes CASTPLGTSGSNEQFF.

The chain combines TRBV5-1 with TRBJ2-3; no clear D. The ends were cut back, 0 bases at V and 1 base at J, with 3 bases in the middle. The CDR3 has 13 residues. Germline V gene sequence: CDR1 SGHRS, CDR2 YFSETQ. As DNA, the CDR3 is TGCGCCAGCAGCTTGGTCGGCACAGATACGCAGTATTTT. Translation: CASSLVGTDTQYF.

The chain has TRBV6-2 or TRBV6-3 and TRBJ2-4, with a tentative D call TRBD1 (6 bases). V lost 1 base, J lost 11 bases, and 9 bases lay in between. The CDR3 has 12 residues. Germline V lookup: CDR1 MNHEY, CDR2 SVGEGT. CDR3 coding DNA: TGTGCCAGCAGTTACTTGGCAGGGGTTCAGTACTTC. It yields the protein CASSYLAGVQYF.

The genes are TRBV19 and TRBJ2-2, with D unresolved. Per germline, CDR1 LNHDA and CDR2 SQIVND (reference sequence). Between the trimmed V and J ends, which lost 5 bases and 1 base, there was a span of 8 bases. CDR3 length: 14 residues. CDR3 nucleotides: TGTGCCAGTAGTTTAAACAGGAACACCGGGGAGCTGTTTTTT. This gives the protein CASSLNRNTGELFF.

This clone was detected only a few times. The V call is TRBV7-8, the J call TRBJ2-3; the match to TRBD1 covers 8 bases. Germline V gene data show CDR1 as SGHVS and CDR2 as FQNEAQ. The trim removed 5 bases at V and 2 bases at J, leaving 9 bases unmatched. The CDR3 is 16 amino acids. The CDR3 sequence is CASSKDRGENTDTQYF. The DNA for the CDR3 is TGTGCCAGCAGCAAAGACAGGGGAGAAAACACAGATACGCAGTATTTT.

CDR3 sequence (DNA): TGTGCCAGCAGCTTAACGTCCGGGTTTGAGCAGTTCTTC. Protein sequence: CASSLTSGFEQFF. The chain combines TRBV7-3 with TRBJ2-1; D unclear. Between the trimmed V and J ends, which lost 0 bases and 9 bases, there was a span of 9 bases. The length of the CDR3 is 13 residues. Germline loops: CDR1 SGHTA, CDR2 FQGTGA.

This chain joins TRBV20-1 and TRBJ1-5; unclear D gene. The CDR3 runs to 15 residues. Germline CDR1 DFQATT, CDR2 SNEGSKA (reference sequence). Trimming removed 3 bases at V and 1 base at J, with 13 bases between. The CDR3 DNA reads as TGCAGTGCTAGTTACGCAATCGGGAGCAATCAGCCCCAGCATTTT. Translated, it gives CSASYAIGSNQPQHF.

This clone is a singleton in its sample. The V gene is TRBV7-2, the J gene TRBJ2-3; possible D gene TRBD2, 6 bases. The CDR3 sequence is 15 residues long. Germline CDR1 and CDR2: SGHTA and FQGNSA. Between the trimmed V and J ends, which lost 2 bases and 5 bases, there was a span of 14 bases. The CDR3 region has the DNA TGTGCCAGCAGCTTAAGGTCGGGAGAGGGAGATACGCAGTATTTT. Translation: CASSLRSGEGDTQYF. Combining the CDR3 with reference TRBV7-2 and TRBJ2-3 gives the whole variable domain GAGVSQSPSNKVTEKGKDVELRCDPISGHTALYWYRQSLGQGLEFLIYFQGNSAPDKSGLPSDRFSAERTGGSVSTLTIQRTQQEDSAVYLCASSLRSGEGDTQYFGPGTRLTVL.